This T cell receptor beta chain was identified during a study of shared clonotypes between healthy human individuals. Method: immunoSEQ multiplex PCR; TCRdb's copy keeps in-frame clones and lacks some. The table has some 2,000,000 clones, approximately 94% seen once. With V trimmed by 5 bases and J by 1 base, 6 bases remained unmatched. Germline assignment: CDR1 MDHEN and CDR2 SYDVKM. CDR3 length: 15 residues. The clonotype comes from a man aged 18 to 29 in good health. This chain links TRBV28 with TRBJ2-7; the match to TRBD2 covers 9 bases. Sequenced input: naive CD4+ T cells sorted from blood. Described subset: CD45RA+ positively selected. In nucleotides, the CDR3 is TGTGCCAGCAGTCTGGTTGCGGGAGGGTCCTACGAGCAGTACTTC. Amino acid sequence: CASSLVAGGSYEQYF.